This T cell receptor (beta chain) emerged from a study of shared clonotypes between healthy human individuals (dated by TCRdb to the early 2020s). Regarding the complete study: The cohort comprised a couple of women and three men aged 18 to 49 years. For each donor, CD4 naive and CD4 memory were each given three plates, CD8 naive was given two plates, and CD8 memory was given one plate. The study deeply sequenced blood TCR repertoires of about 5 healthy adults to estimate repertoire size and the extent of clonotype sharing between individuals. Different laboratories and diverse techniques were used to prepare libraries and sequence TCR repertoires, to increase sequencing depth and limit assay-specific biases. Per donor, leukapheresis produced somewhere between about 0.9 and 10 billion PBMCs. Findings and caveats that apply to the study as a whole: Rarefaction of sorted-subset datasets indicated incomplete sequencing despite the large sequencing depth. When several donors were compared, the shared fraction of clonotypes was around 5% for naive CD4, roughly 3.3% for naive CD8, 2% to 2.5% for memory CD4, and 0.35% to 0.4% for memory CD8. Sampling was restricted to blood, and TCR repertoires in tissues likely differ from the TCR repertoires found in blood. Based on pairwise subsampling, the degree of clonotype sharing among donors was expected to be affected by sequencing depth. Higher generation probabilities were observed for clonotypes shared by all four sorted-subset donors than for non-shared clonotypes. Larger estimated clonotype richness was generally found for naive subsets than for memory subsets. Because the study included a small number of donors, the genetic and exposure-history diversity represented was limited.

Using the deep immunoSEQ assay, multiplex PCR amplified TCR CDR3 regions from genomic DNA. Genomic DNA extracted from each cell subset was distributed evenly over all wells of several immunoSEQ 96-well plates, and each plate served as one replicate. Each replicate PCR for sorted subsets received about 0.2 ug genomic DNA, equal to roughly 30,000 T cell genomes. Purified libraries were measured with a Qubit 3.0 fluorometer, size-checked on a Bioanalyzer 2100, and measured again with the KAPA Library Quantification kit. A separate single-read 150-cycle Illumina NextSeq 550 flow cell was used to sequence each immunoSEQ 96-well plate. Turning to the authors' computational methods: The immunoSEQ output contained only junctional sequences without quality scores, so filtering could not match that applied to full-length reads. To assign V/J genes and CDR3, sequences were annotated using PyIR, a Python wrapper for IgBLAST v1.9, with IMGT germline references. Reads were filtered out if the reads had weak V/J assignments (E-value above 1e-6), no CDR3, stop codons, out-of-frame junctions, or ambiguous translated residues. V3J clonotypes were defined by identical inferred V gene, J gene, and CDR3 amino acid sequence. Percentage overlap between repertoires was calculated by dividing the number of shared unique clonotypes by the size of the smaller repertoire. Richness of each repertoire was evaluated using RTK rarefaction, the Chao1 estimator, and Recon v2.1 estimates of unobserved clonotypes. OLGA was used to compute generation probabilities for all TCRbeta clonotypes that the gDNA method yielded from a few donors. The immuneACCESS repertoire file appears here via TCRdb, limited to in-frame rearrangements. These files lack a portion of the clones; in checked studies, under half of the deficit traces to unresolved V genes, and the cause of the others is not known. That table is the source of V, J and clone size, and D and trimming were worked out from the DNA. A total of about 2.1 million clones appear in this sample, approximately 92% of them only once. Clones ranked in the top ten supply less than 2% of the sample.

This clone was found a few times. Its antigen target is currently unknown. No base quality information exists; no much larger clone differs at one position. CD8 naive samples consisted of CD45RO-negative cells that were positively selected for CCR7, yielding a CD45RA+CCR7+ population without TemRA cells. Donors were healthy HIV-negative adults with no recently reported acute infections or vaccinations. All donors were Caucasian adults living in Nashville, Tennessee, USA. After blood collection by leukapheresis, PBMCs were isolated using Ficoll-Histopaque density gradient centrifugation and then cryopreserved in the vapor phase of liquid nitrogen. Purity and quantity of every magnetically sorted T cell population were checked by analytical flow cytometry. From each sorted fraction, genomic DNA was isolated and quantified by UV absorbance on a Nanodrop 2000c. CDR1 and CDR2 are read off the germline V gene (reference sequence) as GTSNPN and SVGIG. The V end loses 0 bases and the J end loses 7 bases, and a stretch of 9 bases separates them. Measured from the cysteine to the phenylalanine, the CDR3 is 13 residues long. The kept DNA is CDR3 alone, 39 bases in frame from the first base.

This clonotype originated in a man aged 18 to 35 in good health. Some clones in this sample may be carry-over from other donors' samples. The chain is encoded by TRBV30 joined to TRBJ1-4; the D segment cannot be called with confidence. The material sequenced was naive CD8+ T cells from PBMCs. The sample's cell subset or site label is to be understood as: CD45RA+CCR7+. The DNA reads as follows: TGTGCCTGGAGTGTGGGAGGACTTGAAAAACTGTTTTTT. Translated, this gives CAWSVGGLEKLFF.